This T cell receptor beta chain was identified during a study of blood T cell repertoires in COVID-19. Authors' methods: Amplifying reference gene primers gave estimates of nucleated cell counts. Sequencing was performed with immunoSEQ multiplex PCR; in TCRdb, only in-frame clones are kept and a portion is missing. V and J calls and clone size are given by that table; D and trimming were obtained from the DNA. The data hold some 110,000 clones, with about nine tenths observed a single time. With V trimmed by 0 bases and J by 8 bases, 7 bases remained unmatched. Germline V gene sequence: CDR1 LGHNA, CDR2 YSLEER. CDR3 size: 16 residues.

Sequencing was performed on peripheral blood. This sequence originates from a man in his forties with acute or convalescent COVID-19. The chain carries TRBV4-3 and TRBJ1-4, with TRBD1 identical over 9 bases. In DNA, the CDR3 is TGCGCCAGCAGCCAAGATGTCCGGACAGGGGCGGAAAAACTGTTTTTT. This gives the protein CASSQDVRTGAEKLFF.